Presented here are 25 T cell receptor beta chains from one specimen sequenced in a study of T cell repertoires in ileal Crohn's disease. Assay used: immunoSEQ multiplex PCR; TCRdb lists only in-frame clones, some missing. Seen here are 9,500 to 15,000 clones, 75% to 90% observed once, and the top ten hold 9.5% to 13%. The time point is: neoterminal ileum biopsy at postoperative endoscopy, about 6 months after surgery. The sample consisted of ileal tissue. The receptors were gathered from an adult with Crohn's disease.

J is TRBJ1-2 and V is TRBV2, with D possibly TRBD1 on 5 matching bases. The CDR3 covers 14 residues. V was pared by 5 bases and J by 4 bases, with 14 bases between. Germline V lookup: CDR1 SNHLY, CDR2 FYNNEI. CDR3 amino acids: CASSTRGSSYGYTF. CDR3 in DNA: TGTGCCAGCAGTACCCGGGGGTCTTCCTATGGCTACACCTTC.

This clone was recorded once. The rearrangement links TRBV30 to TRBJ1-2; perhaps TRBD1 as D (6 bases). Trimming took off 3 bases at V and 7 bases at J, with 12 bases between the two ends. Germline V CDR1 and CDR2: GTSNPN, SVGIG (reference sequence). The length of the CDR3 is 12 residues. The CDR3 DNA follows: TGTGCCTGGAGCGGGGGGCAGGGTGGCTACACCTTC. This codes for CAWSGGQGGYTF.

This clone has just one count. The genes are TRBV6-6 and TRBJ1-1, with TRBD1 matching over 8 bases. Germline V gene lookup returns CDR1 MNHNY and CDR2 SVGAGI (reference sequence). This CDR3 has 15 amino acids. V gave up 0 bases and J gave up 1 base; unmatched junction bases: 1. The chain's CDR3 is CASSYSGQGNTEAFF. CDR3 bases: TGTGCCAGCAGTTACTCCGGACAGGGGAACACTGAAGCTTTCTTT.

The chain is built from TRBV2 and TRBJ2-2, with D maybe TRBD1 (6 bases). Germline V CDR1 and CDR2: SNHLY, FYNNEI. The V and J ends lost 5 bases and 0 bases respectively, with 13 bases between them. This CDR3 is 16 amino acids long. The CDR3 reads CASSPTGITNTGELFF. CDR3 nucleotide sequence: TGTGCCAGCAGTCCAACAGGGATTACGAACACCGGGGAGCTGTTTTTT.

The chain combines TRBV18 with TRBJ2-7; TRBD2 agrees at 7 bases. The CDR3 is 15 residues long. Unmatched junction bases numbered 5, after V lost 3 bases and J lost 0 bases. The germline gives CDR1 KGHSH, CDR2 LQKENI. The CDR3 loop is CASSPASGNSYEQYF. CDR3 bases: TGTGCCAGCTCACCGGCTAGCGGAAACTCCTACGAGCAGTACTTC.

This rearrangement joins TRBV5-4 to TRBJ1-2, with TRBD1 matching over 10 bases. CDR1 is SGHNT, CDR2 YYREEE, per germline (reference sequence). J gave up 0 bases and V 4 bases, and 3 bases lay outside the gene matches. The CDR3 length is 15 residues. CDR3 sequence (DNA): TGTGCCAGCAGCAAGGGGACAGGGGCTAACTATGGCTACACCTTC. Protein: CASSKGTGANYGYTF.

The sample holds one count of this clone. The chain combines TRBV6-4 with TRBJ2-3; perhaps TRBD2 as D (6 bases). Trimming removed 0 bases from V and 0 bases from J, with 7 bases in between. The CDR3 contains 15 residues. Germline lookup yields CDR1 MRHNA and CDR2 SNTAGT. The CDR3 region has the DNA TGTGCCAGCAGTGACTCAGCGGGTAGCACAGATACGCAGTATTTT. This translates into CASSDSAGSTDTQYF.

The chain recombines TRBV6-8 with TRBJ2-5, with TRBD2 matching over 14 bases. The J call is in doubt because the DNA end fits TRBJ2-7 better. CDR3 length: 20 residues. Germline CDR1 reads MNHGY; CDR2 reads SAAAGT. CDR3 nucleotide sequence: TGTGCCAGCAGTTACTCGATAGGGAGACTAGCGGGAGGGCCCTCCTACGAGCAGTACTTC. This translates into CASSYSIGRLAGGPSYEQYF.

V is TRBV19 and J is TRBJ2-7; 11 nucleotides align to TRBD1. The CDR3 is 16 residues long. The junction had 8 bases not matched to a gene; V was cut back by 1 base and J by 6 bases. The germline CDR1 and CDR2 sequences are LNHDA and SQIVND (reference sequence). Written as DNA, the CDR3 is TGTGCCAGTAGTATAGGTATGGGACAGGGGGGAAGCGAGCAGTACTTC. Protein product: CASSIGMGQGGSEQYF.

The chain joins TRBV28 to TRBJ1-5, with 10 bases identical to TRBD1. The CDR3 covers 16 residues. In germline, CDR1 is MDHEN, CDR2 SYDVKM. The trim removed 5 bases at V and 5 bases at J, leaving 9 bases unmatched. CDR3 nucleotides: TGTGCCAGCAGTACACGGACAGGGGGGCAGCATCAGCCCCAGCATTTT. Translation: CASSTRTGGQHQPQHF.

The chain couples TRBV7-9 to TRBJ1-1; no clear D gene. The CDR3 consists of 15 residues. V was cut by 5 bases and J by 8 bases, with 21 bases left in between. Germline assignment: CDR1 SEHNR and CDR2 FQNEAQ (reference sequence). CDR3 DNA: TGTGCCAGCAGCCAGTCGGATTTCGTGGCGAGGGAAGCTTTCTTT. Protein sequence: CASSQSDFVAREAFF. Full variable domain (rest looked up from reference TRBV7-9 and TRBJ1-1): DTGVSQNPRHKITKRGQNVTFRCDPISEHNRLYWYRQTLGQGPEFLTYFQNEAQLEKSRLLSDRFSAERPKGSFSTLEIQRTEQGDSAMYLCASSQSDFVAREAFFGQGTRLTVV.

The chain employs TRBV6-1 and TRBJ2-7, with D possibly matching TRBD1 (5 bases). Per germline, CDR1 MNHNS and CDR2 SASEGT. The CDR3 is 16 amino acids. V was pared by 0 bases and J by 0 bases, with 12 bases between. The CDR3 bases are TGTGCCAGCAGTGAAGCGCTAGGGGTGGGCTCCTACGAGCAGTACTTC. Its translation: CASSEALGVGSYEQYF.

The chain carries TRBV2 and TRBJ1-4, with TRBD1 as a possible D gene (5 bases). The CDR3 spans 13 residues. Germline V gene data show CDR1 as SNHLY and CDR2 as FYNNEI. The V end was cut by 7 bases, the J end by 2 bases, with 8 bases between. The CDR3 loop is CASMGGTNEKLFF. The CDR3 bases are TGTGCCAGCATGGGGGGTACTAATGAAAAACTGTTTTTT.

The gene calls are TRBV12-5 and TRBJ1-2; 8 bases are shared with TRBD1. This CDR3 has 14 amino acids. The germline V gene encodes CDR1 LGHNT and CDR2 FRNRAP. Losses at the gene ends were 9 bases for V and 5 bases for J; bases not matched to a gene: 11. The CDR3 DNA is TGTGCTAGCTACAGGACAGGGTGGGTTTATGGCTACACCTTC. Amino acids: CASYRTGWVYGYTF.

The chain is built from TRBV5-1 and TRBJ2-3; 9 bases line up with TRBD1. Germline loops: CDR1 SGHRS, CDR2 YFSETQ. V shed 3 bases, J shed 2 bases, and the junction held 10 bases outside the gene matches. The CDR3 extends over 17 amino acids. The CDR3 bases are TGCGCCAGCAGCTATGGAGACAGGGGGAGGCCCACAGATACGCAGTATTTT. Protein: CASSYGDRGRPTDTQYF.

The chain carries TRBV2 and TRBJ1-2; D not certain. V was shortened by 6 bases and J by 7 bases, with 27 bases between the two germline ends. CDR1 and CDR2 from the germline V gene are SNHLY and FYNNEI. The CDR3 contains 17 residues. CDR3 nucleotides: TGTGCCAGCAGCGTGACAATGGCGGCTCACAAGGCGGGTGGCTACACCTTC. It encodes CASSVTMAAHKAGGYTF.

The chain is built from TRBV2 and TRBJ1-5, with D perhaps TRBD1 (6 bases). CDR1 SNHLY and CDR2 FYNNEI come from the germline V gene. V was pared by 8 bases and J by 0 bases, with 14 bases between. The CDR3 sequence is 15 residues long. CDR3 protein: CASQQQGNSNQPQHF. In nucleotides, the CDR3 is TGTGCCAGCCAGCAACAGGGTAATAGCAATCAGCCCCAGCATTTT.

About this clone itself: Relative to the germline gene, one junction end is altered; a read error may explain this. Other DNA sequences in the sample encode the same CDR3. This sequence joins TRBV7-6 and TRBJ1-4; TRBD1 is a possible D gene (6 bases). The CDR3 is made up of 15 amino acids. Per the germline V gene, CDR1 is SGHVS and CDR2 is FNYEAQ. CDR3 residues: CASSLEGIGQEKLFF. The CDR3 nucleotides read TGTGCCAGTAGCTTAGAGGGGATCGGACAGGAAAAACTGTTTTTT.

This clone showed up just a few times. CDR3 sequence reads: CSVAGGGYTF. As DNA, the CDR3 is TGCAGCGTCGCCGGTGGTGGCTACACCTTC. The chain joins TRBV29-1 to TRBJ1-2; the D is unclear. The CDR3 consists of 10 residues. V lost 6 bases and J 7 bases, leaving 9 bases between the germline ends. CDR1 and CDR2 (germline): SQVTM, ANQGSEA.

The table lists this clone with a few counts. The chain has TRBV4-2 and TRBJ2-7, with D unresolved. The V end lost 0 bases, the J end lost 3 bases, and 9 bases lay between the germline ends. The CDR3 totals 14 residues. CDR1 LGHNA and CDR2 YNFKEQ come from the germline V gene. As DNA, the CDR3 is TGTGCCAGCAGCCAAGATCCTGGAGACTACGAGCAGTACTTC. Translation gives CASSQDPGDYEQYF.

DNA for the CDR3: TGCAGCGTTGGGGGGGGACTAGCGGGAGCGGGCTACAATGAGCAGTTCTTC. It codes for CSVGGGLAGAGYNEQFF. The rearrangement links TRBV29-1 to TRBJ2-1; 14 nucleotides agree with TRBD2. CDR1 is SQVTM and CDR2 is ANQGSEA in the germline V gene. Unmatched junction bases numbered 8, after V lost 4 bases and J lost 3 bases. The CDR3 has 17 amino acids.

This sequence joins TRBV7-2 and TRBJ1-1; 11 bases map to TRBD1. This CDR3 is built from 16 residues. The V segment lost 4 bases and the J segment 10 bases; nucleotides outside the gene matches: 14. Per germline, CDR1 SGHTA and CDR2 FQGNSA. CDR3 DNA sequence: TGTGCCAGCAGCTCACCCGGGACAGGGGGTAGTAGACGAGCTTTCTTT. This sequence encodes CASSSPGTGGSRRAFF.

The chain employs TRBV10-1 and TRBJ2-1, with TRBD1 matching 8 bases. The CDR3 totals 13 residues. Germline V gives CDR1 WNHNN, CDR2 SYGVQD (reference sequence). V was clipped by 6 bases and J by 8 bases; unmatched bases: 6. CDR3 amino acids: CASSGQGGDEQFF. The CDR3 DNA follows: TGCGCCAGCAGCGGACAGGGTGGAGATGAGCAGTTCTTC.

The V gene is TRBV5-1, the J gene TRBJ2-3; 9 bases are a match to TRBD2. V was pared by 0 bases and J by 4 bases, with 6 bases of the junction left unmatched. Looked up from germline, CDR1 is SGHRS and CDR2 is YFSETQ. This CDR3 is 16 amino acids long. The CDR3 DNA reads TGCGCCAGCAGCTTGGAGGCGGGGGGGCCCGCAGATACGCAGTATTTT. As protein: CASSLEAGGPADTQYF.

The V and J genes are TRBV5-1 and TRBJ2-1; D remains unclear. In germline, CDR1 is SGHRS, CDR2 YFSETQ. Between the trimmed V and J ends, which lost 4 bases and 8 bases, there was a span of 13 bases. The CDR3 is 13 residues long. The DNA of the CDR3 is TGCGCCAGCAGCCTTAGGCTAGACGATGAGCAGTTCTTC. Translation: CASSLRLDDEQFF.